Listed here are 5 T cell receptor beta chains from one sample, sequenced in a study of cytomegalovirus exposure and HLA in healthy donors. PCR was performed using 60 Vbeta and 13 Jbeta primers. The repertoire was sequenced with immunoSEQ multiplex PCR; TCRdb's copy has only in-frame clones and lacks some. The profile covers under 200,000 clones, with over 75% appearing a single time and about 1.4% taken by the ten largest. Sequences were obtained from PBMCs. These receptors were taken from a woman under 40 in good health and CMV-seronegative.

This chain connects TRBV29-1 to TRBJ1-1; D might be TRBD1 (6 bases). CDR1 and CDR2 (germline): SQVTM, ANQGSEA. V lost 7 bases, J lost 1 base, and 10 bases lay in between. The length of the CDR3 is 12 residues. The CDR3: CSADRQNTEAFF. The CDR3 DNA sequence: TGCAGCGCGGACAGACAGAACACTGAAGCTTTCTTT.

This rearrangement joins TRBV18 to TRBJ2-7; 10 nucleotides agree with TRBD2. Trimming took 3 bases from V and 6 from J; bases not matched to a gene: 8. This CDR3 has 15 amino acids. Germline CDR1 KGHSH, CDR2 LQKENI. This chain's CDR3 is CASSPTSGGAFEQYF. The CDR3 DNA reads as TGTGCCAGCTCACCTACCAGCGGGGGGGCCTTCGAGCAGTACTTC. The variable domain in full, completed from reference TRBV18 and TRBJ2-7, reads NAGVMQNPRHLVRRRGQEARLRCSPMKGHSHVYWYRQLPEEGLKFMVYLQKENIIDESGMPKERFSAEFPKEGPSILRIQQVVRGDSAAYFCASSPTSGGAFEQYFGPGTRLTVT.

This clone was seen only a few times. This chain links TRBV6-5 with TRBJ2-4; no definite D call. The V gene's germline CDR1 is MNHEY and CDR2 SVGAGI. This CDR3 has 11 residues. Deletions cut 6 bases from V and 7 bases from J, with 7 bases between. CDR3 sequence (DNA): TGTGCCAGCAGCGTCGCGAACATTCAGTACTTC. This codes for CASSVANIQYF.

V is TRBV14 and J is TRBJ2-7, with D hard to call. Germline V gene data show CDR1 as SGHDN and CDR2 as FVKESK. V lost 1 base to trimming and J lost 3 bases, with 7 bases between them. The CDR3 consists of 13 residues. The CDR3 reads CASSQGAYYEQYF. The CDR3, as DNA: TGTGCCAGCAGCCAAGGCGCGTACTACGAGCAGTACTTC.

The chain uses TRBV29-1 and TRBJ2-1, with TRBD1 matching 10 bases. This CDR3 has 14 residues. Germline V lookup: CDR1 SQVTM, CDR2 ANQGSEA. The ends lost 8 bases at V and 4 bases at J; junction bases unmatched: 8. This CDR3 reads CSLTPGQGYNEQFF. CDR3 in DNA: TGCAGCCTCACGCCGGGACAGGGGTACAATGAGCAGTTCTTC.